These 26 T cell receptor beta chains were sequenced from one sample in a study of T cells in narcolepsy. Clones were read by immunoSEQ multiplex PCR, and TCRdb kept only the in-frame ones, dropping some. The table has about 30,000 clones, roughly 77% seen once. Input material: CD45RA- memory CD4+ T cells from PBMCs. The source is a human donor with narcolepsy.

V gene TRBV4-1 combines with J gene TRBJ2-7; the D is unclear. Trimming cost V 2 bases and J 0 bases, with 5 bases left between them. Per germline, CDR1 MGHRA and CDR2 YSYEKL. The CDR3 is made up of 13 amino acids. The CDR3 region has the DNA TGCGCCAGCAGCCAACAGGACTCCTACGAGCAGTACTTC. It yields the protein CASSQQDSYEQYF.

The chain joins TRBV5-1 to TRBJ1-2, with 7 bases aligning to TRBD1. V lost 0 bases, J lost 8 bases, and 10 bases stayed unmatched. This CDR3 is 15 amino acids long. CDR1 SGHRS and CDR2 YFSETQ come from the germline V gene. CDR3 sequence reads: CASSLALGGGRGYTF. The CDR3 coding sequence is TGCGCCAGCAGCTTGGCCCTAGGGGGCGGACGCGGCTACACCTTC.

V and J are TRBV19 and TRBJ2-5; D perhaps matches TRBD2 (7 bases). CDR3 length: 13 amino acids. Germline CDR1 is LNHDA and CDR2 is SQIVND (reference sequence). The V and J ends lost 5 bases and 6 bases respectively, with 13 bases between them. The CDR3 reads CASSPSGTKTQYF. Here the CDR3 DNA reads TGTGCCAGTAGTCCCAGCGGGACAAAGACCCAGTACTTC.

The chain uses TRBV7-9 and TRBJ1-1; D unclear. Trimming stripped 3 bases from V and 5 bases from J, with 7 bases between. Looked up from germline, CDR1 is SEHNR and CDR2 is FQNEAQ (reference sequence). This CDR3 contains 12 residues. The CDR3 sequence: CASSLRETEAFF. The CDR3 DNA is TGTGCCAGCAGCTTGAGGGAGACTGAAGCTTTCTTT.

This clone was observed a single time. This rearrangement joins TRBV29-1 to TRBJ2-1; TRBD2 aligns across 8 bases. CDR1 and CDR2 from the germline V gene are SQVTM and ANQGSEA. With 2 bases clipped from V and 7 bases from J, the junction kept 4 bases outside the gene matches. The CDR3 contains 13 residues. The CDR3 nucleotides read TGCAGCGTTGAAACTAGCGGTCGGAATGAGCAGTTCTTC. Amino acids: CSVETSGRNEQFF.

J is TRBJ2-7 and V is TRBV11-1; D may be TRBD2 (6 bases). The CDR3 is 17 amino acids. Per the germline V gene, CDR1 is SGHAT and CDR2 is FQDESV (reference sequence). With 1 base removed from V and 2 bases from J, the gap between germline ends came to 18 bases. CDR3 sequence: CASSLVWWEASAYEQYF. CDR3 sequence (DNA): TGTGCCAGCAGCTTAGTTTGGTGGGAGGCCTCCGCCTACGAGCAGTACTTC.

The chain recombines TRBV10-3 with TRBJ2-2; TRBD1 might be the D (6 bases). The germline V gene encodes CDR1 ENHRY and CDR2 SYGVKD. The V end was cut by 3 bases, the J end by 6 bases, with 8 bases between. This CDR3 has 13 residues. The CDR3 DNA reads TGTGCCATCAGTGAAAGGGGGTCCGGGGAGCTGTTTTTT. It encodes CAISERGSGELFF.

This clone showed up just once. V usage is TRBV28 and J usage is TRBJ1-2; D gene uncertain. The CDR3 sequence is 12 residues long. V was trimmed by 3 bases and J by 5 bases, leaving 7 bases between them. The germline CDR1 and CDR2 sequences are MDHEN and SYDVKM. CDR3 amino acids: CASSFRGYGYTF. In DNA, the CDR3 is TGTGCCAGCAGTTTTCGTGGGTATGGCTACACCTTC.

This chain connects TRBV25-1 to TRBJ2-3; the match to TRBD1 covers 7 bases. The germline V gene has CDR1 MGHDK and CDR2 SYGVNS. CDR3 length: 14 amino acids. V was clipped by 6 bases and J by 4 bases; unmatched bases: 7. The CDR3 sequence is CASRPDRAADTQYF. The CDR3 nucleotides read TGTGCCAGCAGGCCTGACAGGGCGGCAGATACGCAGTATTTT.

The chain couples TRBV7-2 to TRBJ2-2, with D tentatively TRBD1 (6 bases). Germline V gene data show CDR1 as SGHTA and CDR2 as FQGNSA. The CDR3 runs to 15 residues. The V end was cut by 2 bases, the J end by 0 bases, with 7 bases between. CDR3: CASSLTGSNTGELFF. DNA for the CDR3: TGTGCCAGCAGCTTAACAGGGTCGAACACCGGGGAGCTGTTTTTT.

V is TRBV7-6 and J is TRBJ2-5; D not certain. V lost 4 bases, J lost 0 bases, and 9 bases lay in between. The CDR3 runs 14 residues. Germline CDR1 and CDR2: SGHVS and FNYEAQ. The CDR3 DNA reads as TGTGCCAGCAGCTCGCCCCCCCACCAAGAGACCCAGTACTTC. This encodes CASSSPPHQETQYF.

The chain joins TRBV19 to TRBJ2-1; D is unclear. The germline V gene encodes CDR1 LNHDA and CDR2 SQIVND (reference sequence). The V and J ends lost 5 bases and 0 bases respectively, with 11 bases between them. The CDR3 consists of 15 residues. CDR3 in DNA: TGTGCCAGTAGTCCCGACCGGAGCTCCTACAATGAGCAGTTCTTC. As protein: CASSPDRSSYNEQFF.

This chain uses TRBV5-1 with TRBJ2-7; D ambiguous. From germline, CDR1 is SGHRS and CDR2 YFSETQ. The V and J ends lost 6 bases and 3 bases respectively, with 13 bases between them. The length of the CDR3 is 13 residues. The CDR3: CASTSVGSYEQYF. The CDR3 nucleotides read TGCGCCAGCACCTCGGTGGGTAGCTACGAGCAGTACTTC.

The J gene is TRBJ2-7, the V gene TRBV6-1; D remains unclear. The CDR3 contains 12 residues. Per the germline V gene, CDR1 is MNHNS and CDR2 is SASEGT. The ends were cut back, 5 bases at V and 4 bases at J, with 9 bases in the middle. CDR3 loop: CASSRTAYEQYF. CDR3 in DNA: TGTGCCAGCAGTCGAACAGCGTACGAGCAGTACTTC.

The sample holds a few counts of this clone. V gene TRBV15 combines with J gene TRBJ2-2, with D perhaps TRBD1 or TRBD2 (6 bases each). This CDR3 comprises 14 residues. Between the trimmed V and J ends, which lost 5 bases and 7 bases, there was a span of 14 bases. Germline lookup yields CDR1 LNHNV and CDR2 YYDKDF (reference sequence). CDR3 in DNA: TGTGCCACCAGCGGGGGGCCGTATGGCGGGGAGCTGTTTTTT. Translation gives CATSGGPYGGELFF. Based on the CDR3 plus reference TRBV15 and TRBJ2-2, the full variable domain is DAMVIQNPRYQVTQFGKPVTLSCSQTLNHNVMYWYQQKSSQAPKLLFHYYDKDFNNEADTPDNFQSRRPNTSFCFLDIRSPGLGDTAMYLCATSGGPYGGELFFGEGSRLTVL.

The V call is TRBV29-1, the J call TRBJ1-1, with TRBD1 identical over 8 bases. Per the germline V gene, CDR1 is SQVTM and CDR2 is ANQGSEA. The CDR3 consists of 13 residues. The trim removed 6 bases at V and 3 bases at J, leaving 6 bases unmatched. The CDR3 bases are TGCAGCGTAAGACAGGGGCGGGACACTGAAGCTTTCTTT. Translating it yields CSVRQGRDTEAFF.

This clone turned up a few times. The chain recombines TRBV6-4 with TRBJ2-1, with TRBD1 matching 9 bases. Per germline, CDR1 MRHNA and CDR2 SNTAGT. The CDR3 extends over 14 amino acids. V trimming: 5 bases; J trimming: 11 bases; junction bases outside the gene matches: 10. The CDR3 reads CASSSNPGQGQQFF. In DNA, the CDR3 is TGTGCCAGCAGTTCCAACCCCGGACAGGGGCAGCAGTTCTTC.

The chain uses TRBV14 and TRBJ2-1, with D perhaps matching TRBD1 (5 bases). This CDR3 is 13 amino acids long. V dropped 3 bases and J dropped 7 bases, with 10 bases sitting between them. CDR1 and CDR2 (germline): SGHDN, FVKESK. For the CDR3, the DNA is TGTGCCAGCAGCCAGGCGAGACAGAATGAGCAGTTCTTC. As protein: CASSQARQNEQFF.

This chain uses TRBV9 with TRBJ2-2; D is perhaps TRBD1 or TRBD2 (5 bases each). V was pared by 7 bases and J by 4 bases, with 14 bases between. The CDR3 has 14 residues. Per germline, CDR1 SGDLS and CDR2 YYNGEE. The CDR3, as DNA: TGTGCCAGCGGACGGGGCTACGCCACCGGGGAGCTGTTTTTT. Translated, it gives CASGRGYATGELFF.

The gene calls are TRBV11-2 and TRBJ2-2; D is ambiguous. Germline V gene sequence: CDR1 SGHAT, CDR2 FQNNGV. This CDR3 has 15 amino acids. The ends were cut back, 6 bases at V and 4 bases at J, with 15 bases in the middle. CDR3 in DNA: TGTGCCAGCAGTGTCCTGGGTAGCTCCACCGGGGAGCTGTTTTTT. As protein: CASSVLGSSTGELFF.

The V and J genes are TRBV5-6 and TRBJ2-3, with TRBD2 matching 8 bases. Germline loops: CDR1 SGHDT, CDR2 YYEEEE. The CDR3 is 14 amino acids. Losses at the gene ends were 7 bases for V and 4 bases for J; bases not matched to a gene: 8. The CDR3 here is CASSRLAHADTQYF. The CDR3 coding sequence is TGTGCCAGCTCAAGACTAGCGCACGCAGATACGCAGTATTTT.

This clone was picked up one time. V and J are TRBV11-2 and TRBJ1-5; D is uncertain. Germline loops: CDR1 SGHAT, CDR2 FQNNGV. The CDR3 is made up of 15 amino acids. Trimming stripped 1 base from V and 7 bases from J, with 14 bases between. The CDR3: CASSLGPGEEQPQHF. The CDR3 bases are TGTGCCAGCAGCTTAGGACCCGGGGAGGAACAGCCCCAGCATTTT.

The CDR3 DNA reads TGTGCCAGCAGTCCGGGACCGACCTATGGCTACACCTTC. This codes for CASSPGPTYGYTF. The rearrangement links TRBV6-5 to TRBJ1-2; weak D call: TRBD1 (5 bases). The V gene's germline CDR1 is MNHEY and CDR2 SVGAGI. The CDR3 runs 13 residues. The V gene lost 5 bases and the J gene lost 4 bases, with 11 bases spanning the gap.

V usage is TRBV7-9 and J usage is TRBJ1-2, with D perhaps matching TRBD1 (5 bases). The CDR3 runs to 13 residues. CDR1 and CDR2 (germline): SEHNR, FQNEAQ (reference sequence). The ends were cut back, 5 bases at V and 12 bases at J, with 19 bases in the middle. CDR3 loop: CASSTTGTQSHTF. The DNA for the CDR3 is TGTGCCAGCAGCACAACCGGGACCCAGTCCCACACCTTC.

The chain has TRBV6-6 and TRBJ2-3; D gene unclear. The V gene's germline CDR1 is MNHNY and CDR2 SVGAGI (reference sequence). The CDR3 consists of 15 residues. Trimming removed 5 bases at V and 5 bases at J, with 17 bases between. This CDR3 is CASSRRHYGLDTQYF. The CDR3, as DNA: TGTGCCAGCAGTAGGCGTCACTATGGGTTAGATACGCAGTATTTT.

The chain couples TRBV4-1 to TRBJ2-7; D is undetermined. This CDR3 is 15 amino acids long. Germline loops: CDR1 MGHRA, CDR2 YSYEKL. Trimming removed 0 bases at V and 1 base at J, with 10 bases between. The CDR3 protein is CASSQDVVISYEQYF. DNA of the CDR3: TGCGCCAGCAGCCAAGATGTAGTGATATCCTACGAGCAGTACTTC.